Listed here are 4 T cell receptor beta chains from one sample, sequenced in a study of T-cell memory formation after mild COVID-19. Via MiXCR, TCRdb re-called the 5' RACE reads, giving one row per CDR3 protein. The top ten hold 13% of the sample, which has roughly 320,000 distinct CDR3 sequences, 25% to 30% seen once. Source material: PBMCs or a T cell subset sorted from them (not recorded which). The receptors here all came from an adult woman who had mild COVID-19 (a few samples of this study predate the infection). Cell type and time point are not known.

The chain is built from TRBV7-2 and TRBJ2-1, with no clear D. Germline V CDR1 and CDR2: SGHTA, FQGNSA. Trimming took off 6 bases at V and 8 bases at J, with 17 bases between the two ends. This CDR3 has 14 residues. CDR3 residues: CASSFARPPDEQFF. DNA for the CDR3: TGTGCCAGCAGTTTCGCCCGGCCTCCCGATGAGCAGTTCTTC.

This clonotype was picked up many times. The chain carries TRBV5-1 and TRBJ2-1, with 10 positions matching TRBD2. The CDR3 spans 15 residues. The germline gives CDR1 SGHRS, CDR2 YFSETQ. V shed 3 bases and J 0 bases; nucleotides not matched to a gene: 0. CDR3 protein: CASSSSGSSYNEQFF. CDR3 nucleotides: TGCGCCAGCAGCTCTAGCGGGAGCTCCTACAATGAGCAGTTCTTC.

This clonotype has only a few counts. For the CDR3, the DNA is TGTGCCAGCAGCCGGGAGGGCAGGGTGGCTCCTAACTATGGCTACACCTTC. Its protein is CASSREGRVAPNYGYTF. The chain links TRBV9 to TRBJ1-2; D is perhaps TRBD1 (5 bases). The ends were cut back, 4 bases at V and 0 bases at J, with 19 bases in the middle. The CDR3 contains 17 residues. Germline loops: CDR1 SGDLS, CDR2 YYNGEE.

This clonotype was recorded a few times. CDR3 in amino acids: CSAGGRIEQYF. The CDR3 DNA sequence: TGCAGTGCCGGGGGGCGAATCGAGCAGTACTTC. V gene TRBV20-1 combines with J gene TRBJ2-7; maybe TRBD2 (7 bases). Trimming removed 6 bases from V and 6 bases from J, with 12 bases in between. Germline values: CDR1 DFQATT, CDR2 SNEGSKA (reference sequence). The CDR3 extends over 11 amino acids.